The rows below give T cell receptor beta chains drawn from one sample of a study of cytomegalovirus exposure and HLA in healthy donors. TCRdb keeps only in-frame clones here, not all; method: immunoSEQ multiplex PCR. The data show 200,000 to 250,000 clones, around four fifths seen once. Sequences were obtained from PBMCs. The receptor set was obtained from a woman aged 40 to 50 in good health and CMV-seronegative. Each CDR3 is given with its conserved first and last residue. The D gene is left open where the match is weak. The size of a clone is reported for some rows only, either as once, few or many, or as a class for expanded clones.

TRBJ2-1 | 14 | TRBV6-6 | - | - | TGTGCCAGCCTCGAGGCTAGTGCTGGCAATGAGCAGTTCTTC | CASLEASAGNEQFF
TRBJ2-1 | 15 | TRBV6-1 | - | - | TGTGCCAGCAGTTTCGGACGCCTCCAGGGGAATGAGCAGTTCTTC | CASSFGRLQGNEQFF
TRBJ1-3 | 14 | TRBV30 | - | - | TGTGCCTGGATCGAGGCAAACTCTGGAAACACCATATATTTT | CAWIEANSGNTIYF
TRBJ2-5 | 16 | TRBV2 | - | TRBD1 | TGTGCCAGAACGGGACAGGGGCCGGGCTTGCAAGAGACCCAGTACTTC | CARTGQGPGLQETQYF
TRBJ1-5 | 13 | TRBV6-6 | - | - | TGTGCCAGCTTACGGGGACTTGGTCAGCCCCAGCATTTT | CASLRGLGQPQHF
TRBJ1-1 | 14 | TRBV7-8 | - | - | TGTGCCAGCCAGATTAACACAGGGAACACTGAAGCTTTCTTT | CASQINTGNTEAFF
TRBJ2-7 | 15 | TRBV7-8 | - | TRBD2 | TGTGCCAGCAGCTTAGAGGCGACTAGCGGCTACGAGCAGTACTTC | CASSLEATSGYEQYF
TRBJ1-3 | 16 | TRBV7-2 | - | TRBD1 | TGTGCCAGCAGCTTAGGGGGACAGAACTCTGGAAACACCATATATTTT | CASSLGGQNSGNTIYF
TRBJ1-4 | 15 | TRBV5-1 | few | - | TGCGCCAGCAGCTTGGGGGGGCAGAGGAATGAAAAACTGTTTTTT | CASSLGGQRNEKLFF
TRBJ1-1 | 13 | TRBV2 | - | - | TGTGCCAGCAGTCTTCGACAGCACACTGAAGCTTTCTTT | CASSLRQHTEAFF
TRBJ1-2 | 13 | TRBV28 | - | TRBD1 | TGTGCCAGCTTTCCCCAGGGGGGCTATGGCTACACCTTC | CASFPQGGYGYTF
TRBJ1-5 | 14 | TRBV6-1 | few | TRBD1 | TGTGCCAGCAGTTCCGGGACAGGGGGCCAGCCCCAGCATTTT | CASSSGTGGQPQHF
TRBJ1-3 | 15 | TRBV5-4 | - | - | TGTGCCAGCAGCTTGAACCAGGGATCTGGAAACACCATATATTTT | CASSLNQGSGNTIYF
TRBJ1-2 | 13 | TRBV5-1 | - | TRBD1 | TGCGCCAGCAGCTTCGACAGGGGGCAAGGCTACACCTTC | CASSFDRGQGYTF
TRBJ2-3 | 18 | TRBV28 | - | TRBD1 | TGTGCCAGCAAAACTGTTTTACTAAACAGGGGGATAGGGGATACGCAGTATTTT | CASKTVLLNRGIGDTQYF
TRBJ1-1 | 16 | TRBV11-2 | few | - | TGTGCCAGCAGCCCTACAGGTTGGAGGGGGAACACTGAAGCTTTCTTT | CASSPTGWRGNTEAFF
TRBJ2-7 | 15 | TRBV5-1 | once | TRBD1 | TGCGCCAGCAGCTTATGGACAGGGACCCGAGCCGAGCAGTACTTC | CASSLWTGTRAEQYF
TRBJ2-1 | 13 | TRBV19 | - | - | TGTGCCAGTAGTATGTTCCAAAACAATGAGCAGTTCTTC | CASSMFQNNEQFF
TRBJ1-1 | 15 | TRBV4-3 | few | - | TGCGCCAGCAGCCAAGATTCCTCAGGAAGGACTGAAGCTTTCTTT | CASSQDSSGRTEAFF
TRBJ2-1 | 15 | TRBV6-1 | - | - | TGTGCCAGCAGTGGATGGAGACGGGGGTACAATGAGCAGTTCTTC | CASSGWRRGYNEQFF
TRBJ2-1 | 16 | TRBV4-3 | - | TRBD2 | TGCGCCAGCAGCCGAAGACTAGCGGGGAGCTACAATGAGCAGTTCTTC | CASSRRLAGSYNEQFF
TRBJ2-2 | 16 | TRBV27 | - | TRBD2 | TGTGCCAGCAGTACCCTAGCGGGGGGGTGGGCCGGGGAGCTGTTTTTT | CASSTLAGGWAGELFF
TRBJ2-7 | 13 | TRBV6-6 | - | TRBD2 | TGTGCCAGCAGGGGGGGGATTACCTACGAGCAGTACTTC | CASRGGITYEQYF
TRBJ1-1 | 13 | TRBV6-1 | once | - | TGTGCCAGCAGGTTACAGGGTTCAGCTGAAGCTTTCTTT | CASRLQGSAEAFF
TRBJ1-5 | 16 | TRBV6-1 | - | - | TGTGCCAGCAGTGAGGGGCGGGGCGGGGGCAATCAGCCCCAGCATTTT | CASSEGRGGGNQPQHF
TRBJ2-5 | 15 | TRBV27 | - | - | TGTGCCAGCACGTCTCGGTGGGAGACCCAAGAGACCCAGTACTTC | CASTSRWETQETQYF
TRBJ2-3 | 14 | TRBV28 | - | - | TGTGCCAGCGGCGGGCCTCCAGGCCCAGATACGCAGTATTTT | CASGGPPGPDTQYF
TRBJ2-2 | 13 | TRBV2 | once | TRBD2 | TGTGCCAGCAGTGAGACTAGCGCCGGGGAGCTGTTTTTT | CASSETSAGELFF
TRBJ1-2 | 16 | TRBV30 | once | - | TGTGCCTGGAGTGAGGACGGCTCGGGGATGGTAGCCGGCTACACCTTC | CAWSEDGSGMVAGYTF
TRBJ2-7 | 15 | TRBV7-2 | - | TRBD1 | TGTGCCAGCAGCTTTCCGGGACAGGGTTTTTACGAGCAGTACTTC | CASSFPGQGFYEQYF
TRBJ2-7 | 15 | TRBV7-8 | - | - | TGTGCCAGCAGCTTAGCGCGAGGGTTGGGCTACGAGCAGTACTTC | CASSLARGLGYEQYF
TRBJ2-3 | 15 | TRBV5-4 | - | - | TGTGCCAGCAGCCCCGGGGAAAACCGGTTAGATACGCAGTATTTT | CASSPGENRLDTQYF
TRBJ2-2 | 15 | TRBV6-5 | few | - | TGTGCCAGCAGATATACAGTCCTGAACACCGGGGAGCTGTTTTTT | CASRYTVLNTGELFF
TRBJ1-5 | 15 | TRBV5-4 | - | TRBD1 | TGTGCCAGCAGCCCGGGGGCAGGGGGCAGTCAGCCCCAGCATTTT | CASSPGAGGSQPQHF
TRBJ2-5 | 13 | TRBV5-1 | once | - | TGCGCCAGCAGCATACAGGGCGGGGAGACCCAGTACTTC | CASSIQGGETQYF
TRBJ1-4 | 15 | TRBV5-3 | - | - | TGTGCCAGAAGCTTGGCCCCGTTCCTAAGGGGAAAACTGTTTTTT | CARSLAPFLRGKLFF
TRBJ1-6 | 15 | TRBV7-9 | - | - | TGTGCCAGCAGCTTAATAGGGGAAGCGAATTCACCCCTCCACTTT | CASSLIGEANSPLHF
TRBJ2-7 | 14 | TRBV19 | - | TRBD2 | TGTGCCAGTAGTCTTACTAGCGGGACCTACGAGCAGTACTTC | CASSLTSGTYEQYF
TRBJ1-6 | 14 | TRBV7-9 | - | TRBD1 | TGTGCCAGCGGCTTAGGGGGGGACAGTACACCCCTCCACTTT | CASGLGGDSTPLHF
TRBJ2-7 | 15 | TRBV11-2 | - | TRBD2 | TGTGCCAGCAGCTCGACTAGCGGGTCGTCCTACGAGCAGTACTTC | CASSSTSGSSYEQYF
TRBJ2-5 | 15 | TRBV18 | - | - | TGTGCCAGCTCACCCTCAATACTAGTAGGGGAGACCCAGTACTTC | CASSPSILVGETQYF
TRBJ2-1 | 14 | TRBV12-5 | - | - | TGTGCTAGTGGAGTAACGGGCTCCTACAATGAGCAGTTCTTC | CASGVTGSYNEQFF
TRBJ2-5 | 14 | TRBV7-8 | - | - | TGTGCCAGCAGGGGGAGACTAGGACAAGAGACCCAGTACTTC | CASRGRLGQETQYF
TRBJ1-1 | 16 | TRBV7-9 | few | TRBD1 | TGTGCCAGCAGCGGACCCGGGGACAGGTGGGACACTGAAGCTTTCTTT | CASSGPGDRWDTEAFF
TRBJ2-1 | 14 | TRBV30 | - | - | TGTGCCTGGAGTGTTGTGAGCCTCCGGGATGAGCAGTTCTTC | CAWSVVSLRDEQFF